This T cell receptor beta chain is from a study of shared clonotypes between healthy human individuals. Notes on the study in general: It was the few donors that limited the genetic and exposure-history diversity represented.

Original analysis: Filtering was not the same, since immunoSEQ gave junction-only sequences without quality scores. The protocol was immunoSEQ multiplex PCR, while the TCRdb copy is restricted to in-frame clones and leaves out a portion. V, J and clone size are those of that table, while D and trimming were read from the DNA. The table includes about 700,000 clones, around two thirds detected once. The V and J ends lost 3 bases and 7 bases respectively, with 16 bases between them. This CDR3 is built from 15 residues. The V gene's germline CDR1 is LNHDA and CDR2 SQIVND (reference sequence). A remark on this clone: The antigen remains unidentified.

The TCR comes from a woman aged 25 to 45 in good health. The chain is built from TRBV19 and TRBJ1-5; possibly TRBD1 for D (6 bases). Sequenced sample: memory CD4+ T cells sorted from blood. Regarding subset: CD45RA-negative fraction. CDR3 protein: CASSIMAGVGQPQHF. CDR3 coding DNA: TGTGCCAGTAGTATTATGGCAGGGGTTGGGCAGCCCCAGCATTTT.